The 15 T cell receptor beta chains reported below all come from one sample, sequenced in a study of shared clonotypes between healthy human individuals. The naive CD8 subset, CD45RO-negative cells positively selected for CCR7, excluded terminally differentiated effector memory CD45RA+ cells. The data were produced by immunoSEQ multiplex PCR, yet TCRdb's version contains in-frame clones alone and is incomplete. The table shows around 2.1 million clones, with about 92% occurring only once. Sequenced sample: naive CD8+ T cells from PBMCs. These receptors were taken from a man between 18 and 29 years old in good health. Some clones in this sample may be carry-over from other donors' samples.

This clone was found once. The J gene is TRBJ2-7, the V gene TRBV4-3, with D possibly matching TRBD2 (6 bases). Deletions cut 0 bases from V and 4 bases from J, with 22 bases between. The CDR3 length is 18 residues. The germline V gene has CDR1 LGHNA and CDR2 YSLEER. CDR3 nucleotide sequence: TGCGCCAGCAGCCAAGATATAAATAGGGCGGGACTTGGATACGAGCAGTACTTC. Translated: CASSQDINRAGLGYEQYF.

This chain uses TRBV21-1 with TRBJ2-7; TRBD1 was called by the table and not checked on the DNA. TRBV21-1 is deemed a pseudogene. The CDR3 sequence is 16 residues long. The CDR3 region has the DNA TGTGCCAGCAGCAAATACCTGACAGGGGACTCCTACGAGCAGTACTTC. This encodes CASSKYLTGDSYEQYF.

This chain uses TRBV5-1 with TRBJ2-7, with 7 bases lining up with TRBD2. The J segment lost 2 bases and the V segment lost 0 bases, leaving 8 bases of the junction unmatched. The CDR3 has 16 residues. The germline gives CDR1 SGHRS, CDR2 YFSETQ. The CDR3 DNA sequence: TGCGCCAGCAGCTTGGTGGGCGGGAGCGAAACCTACGAGCAGTACTTC. Translation: CASSLVGGSETYEQYF.

The rearrangement uses TRBV5-6 and TRBJ1-1; D gene unclear. The CDR3 extends over 14 amino acids. The V end was cut by 3 bases, the J end by 5 bases, with 14 bases between. CDR1 is SGHDT, CDR2 YYEEEE, per germline. This CDR3 is CASSYGFPGTEAFF. Here the CDR3 DNA reads TGTGCCAGCAGCTATGGGTTTCCGGGGACTGAAGCTTTCTTT.

This clone was picked up one time. CDR3 protein: CASSFVDSYEQYF. CDR3 nucleotide sequence: TGTGCCAGCAGTTTTGTGGACTCCTACGAGCAGTACTTC. The chain has TRBV27 and TRBJ2-7; D gene uncertain. The V gene's germline CDR1 is MNHEY and CDR2 SMNVEV (reference sequence). The CDR3 contains 13 residues. The V and J ends lost 3 bases and 0 bases respectively, with 6 bases between them.

The J gene is TRBJ1-2, the V gene TRBV7-9, with TRBD1 as a possible D gene (5 bases). Germline CDR1 is SEHNR and CDR2 is FQNEAQ (reference sequence). The CDR3 is 15 amino acids. The V end lost 0 bases, the J end lost 2 bases, and 10 bases lay between the germline ends. The CDR3 region is CASSLASRVNYGYTF. In DNA form, the CDR3 reads TGTGCCAGCAGCTTAGCTTCCAGGGTGAACTATGGCTACACCTTC. Combining the CDR3 with reference TRBV7-9 and TRBJ1-2 gives the whole variable domain DTGVSQNPRHKITKRGQNVTFRCDPISEHNRLYWYRQTLGQGPEFLTYFQNEAQLEKSRLLSDRFSAERPKGSFSTLEIQRTEQGDSAMYLCASSLASRVNYGYTFGSGTRLTVV.

This chain uses TRBV29-1 with TRBJ2-7; no definite D call. Germline V gene lookup returns CDR1 SQVTM and CDR2 ANQGSEA. V lost 4 bases and J 3 bases, leaving 16 bases between the germline ends. CDR3 length: 14 amino acids. The CDR3 coding sequence is TGCAGCGTTGTCGTGGCTGCGGTAGGCTACGAGCAGTACTTC. Translation: CSVVVAAVGYEQYF.

A note on this clone: Other DNA variants within this sample encode the same CDR3. This chain connects TRBV28 to TRBJ2-7, with D hard to call. Germline lookup yields CDR1 MDHEN and CDR2 SYDVKM. V lost 4 bases, J lost 3 bases, and 4 bases lay in between. The CDR3 is 11 residues long. The CDR3 region has the DNA TGTGCCAGCAGTTCGATCTACGAGCAGTACTTC. Translating it yields CASSSIYEQYF.

This chain joins TRBV9 and TRBJ2-1, with D maybe TRBD1 (6 bases). Trimming pared 7 bases from V and 10 bases from J, leaving 18 bases between. The CDR3 length is 13 residues. Germline V gives CDR1 SGDLS, CDR2 YYNGEE. CDR3 in DNA: TGTGCCAGCGATACCACAGGGCTTGGGGAGCAGTTCTTC. Amino acid sequence: CASDTTGLGEQFF.

The V and J genes are TRBV28 and TRBJ1-2; 9 bases align to TRBD1. CDR1 and CDR2 (germline): MDHEN, SYDVKM. This CDR3 comprises 18 residues. V was pared by 3 bases and J by 2 bases, with 13 bases of the junction left unmatched. DNA of the CDR3: TGTGCCAGCAGTTTTCCCCGGGACAGGGCCCCGCGAAACTATGGCTACACCTTC. Amino acid sequence: CASSFPRDRAPRNYGYTF.

The rearrangement links TRBV5-1 to TRBJ2-1; TRBD2 aligns across 7 bases. There are 15 residues in the CDR3. V shed 4 bases, J shed 9 bases, and the junction held 13 bases outside the gene matches. Germline CDR1 SGHRS, CDR2 YFSETQ. CDR3 amino acids: CASSHGRSFPSEQFF. The CDR3 coding sequence is TGCGCCAGCAGCCACGGGAGGTCATTTCCCAGTGAGCAGTTCTTC.

The rearrangement links TRBV28 to TRBJ2-5; D possibly corresponds to TRBD1 (5 bases). Trimming cost V 6 bases and J 3 bases, with 14 bases left between them. Germline V lookup: CDR1 MDHEN, CDR2 SYDVKM. The CDR3 has 14 residues. CDR3 residues: CASRKMGQKETQYF. CDR3 DNA: TGTGCCAGCAGAAAGATGGGGCAGAAAGAGACCCAGTACTTC. Supplemented by reference TRBV28 and TRBJ2-5, the full variable domain reads DVKVTQSSRYLVKRTGEKVFLECVQDMDHENMFWYRQDPGLGLRLIYFSYDVKMKEKGDIPEGYSVSREKKERFSLILESASTNQTSMYLCASRKMGQKETQYFGPGTRLLVL.

The rearrangement links TRBV7-6 to TRBJ2-3; a weak D match, TRBD1 (5 bases). Trimming stripped 3 bases from V and 6 bases from J, with 19 bases between. CDR1 and CDR2 from the germline V gene are SGHVS and FNYEAQ. The CDR3 contains 16 residues. CDR3 loop: CASSLVRGPAPDTQYF. DNA for the CDR3: TGTGCCAGCAGCTTGGTTAGGGGCCCCGCACCTGATACGCAGTATTTT.

Regarding this clone: Other DNA sequences of this sample code for an identical CDR3. This chain links TRBV5-6 with TRBJ1-3; D is ambiguous. CDR1 is SGHDT and CDR2 is YYEEEE in the germline V gene. There are 14 residues in the CDR3. With 0 bases removed from V and 1 base from J, the gap between germline ends came to 5 bases. CDR3 loop: CASSLDGSGNTIYF. The CDR3 nucleotides read TGTGCCAGCAGCTTGGACGGTTCTGGAAACACCATATATTTT.

On this clone itself: A much larger clone lies a single base off, so this may be a read error. The chain links TRBV5-6 to TRBJ1-1, with a weak D call TRBD1 (5 bases). Trimming left V 4 bases short and J 1 base short, with 8 bases between. The CDR3 loop spans 13 amino acids. The germline gives CDR1 SGHDT, CDR2 YYEEEE. The chain's CDR3 is CASSIGGNTEAFF. In DNA, the CDR3 is TGTGCCAGCAGCATCGGGGGGAACACTGAAGCTTTCTTT. Based on the CDR3 plus reference TRBV5-6 and TRBJ1-1, the full variable domain is DAGVTQSPTHLIKTRGQQVTLRCSPKSGHDTVSWYQQALGQGPQFIFQYYEEEERQRGNFPDRFSGHQFPNYSSELNVNALLLGDSALYLCASSIGGNTEAFFGQGTRLTVV.